These T cell receptor beta chains were read from a single sample in a study of CD8 T cells in Susac syndrome. TCRdb reanalysed the immunoSEQ multiplex PCR reads using MiXCR and keeps one entry per CDR3 protein. In the table there are around 95,000 distinct CDR3 sequences, roughly 96% of which are singletons. Sequencing input: CD8+ T cells from PBMCs. The receptor set was obtained from a human donor with Susac syndrome. The CDR3 runs from the conserved cysteine through the conserved F or W. Fields, in order: D gene, V gene, J gene, clone size, CDR3 DNA, CDR3 protein. D genes are given only for firm matches. Rows may omit the clone size; those that give it use once, few, many or a size class.

d_call: .
v_call: TRBV11-2
j_call: TRBJ2-2
clone_size: .
cdr3_nt: TGTGCCAGCAGTCCCACGTGGGAGCTGTTTTTT
cdr3_aa: CASSPTWELFF

d_call: .
v_call: TRBV9
j_call: TRBJ1-1
clone_size: .
cdr3_nt: TGTGCCAGCAGCGTAGAAAACGGCATGAACACTGAAGCTTTCTTT
cdr3_aa: CASSVENGMNTEAFF

d_call: .
v_call: TRBV29-1
j_call: TRBJ2-1
clone_size: once
cdr3_nt: TGCAGCGTTTATGACTACAATGAGCAGTTCTTC
cdr3_aa: CSVYDYNEQFF

d_call: .
v_call: TRBV19
j_call: TRBJ2-2
clone_size: .
cdr3_nt: TGTGCCAGTACCACGCGCTTGGGGGAGCTGTTTTTT
cdr3_aa: CASTTRLGELFF

d_call: TRBD1
v_call: TRBV28
j_call: TRBJ2-7
clone_size: once
cdr3_nt: TGTGCCAGCACCGAGAACAGGGGGATCTACGAGCAGTACTTC
cdr3_aa: CASTENRGIYEQYF

d_call: .
v_call: TRBV12-3/TRBV12-4
j_call: TRBJ1-5
clone_size: .
cdr3_nt: TGTGCCAGCAGTTTGCTGAATCAGCCCCAGCATTTT
cdr3_aa: CASSLLNQPQHF

d_call: TRBD1
v_call: TRBV25-1
j_call: TRBJ2-7
clone_size: .
cdr3_nt: TGTGCCAGCTCAAGCCATCCCGGGACAGCCCTCTACGAGCAGTACTTC
cdr3_aa: CASSSHPGTALYEQYF

d_call: .
v_call: TRBV29-1
j_call: TRBJ1-2
clone_size: .
cdr3_nt: TGCAGCGTTGAAATACGTTCCGATGCTAACTATGGCTACACCTTC
cdr3_aa: CSVEIRSDANYGYTF

d_call: .
v_call: TRBV3-1
j_call: TRBJ2-1
clone_size: .
cdr3_nt: TGTGCCAGCAGCCAAGATGCGACGGAGGATGAGCAGTTCTTC
cdr3_aa: CASSQDATEDEQFF

d_call: .
v_call: TRBV24-1
j_call: TRBJ2-5
clone_size: .
cdr3_nt: TGTGCCACCAGTGATAATCGAGGGGAGACCCAGTACTTC
cdr3_aa: CATSDNRGETQYF

d_call: .
v_call: TRBV9
j_call: TRBJ2-2
clone_size: .
cdr3_nt: TGTGCCAGCAGCGTAGTATTAGAGACCGGGGAGCTGTTTTTT
cdr3_aa: CASSVVLETGELFF

d_call: .
v_call: TRBV29-1
j_call: TRBJ1-2
clone_size: .
cdr3_nt: TGCAGCGTCCCCTCGAGGAACTATGGCTACACCTTC
cdr3_aa: CSVPSRNYGYTF

d_call: .
v_call: TRBV5-1
j_call: TRBJ1-5
clone_size: .
cdr3_nt: TGCGCCAGCAGCTTGACCGGGGCGCGAGCTGTCGGCAATCAGCCCCAGCATTTT
cdr3_aa: CASSLTGARAVGNQPQHF

d_call: .
v_call: TRBV4-1
j_call: TRBJ2-2
clone_size: .
cdr3_nt: TGCGCCAGCAGCCAAGAGTCACAGAACACCGGGGAGCTGTTTTTT
cdr3_aa: CASSQESQNTGELFF

d_call: .
v_call: TRBV29-1
j_call: TRBJ1-2
clone_size: .
cdr3_nt: TGCAGCGTTCCTAGTCCCGACGGTCTTGGCTACACCTTC
cdr3_aa: CSVPSPDGLGYTF

d_call: TRBD2
v_call: TRBV29-1
j_call: TRBJ2-7
clone_size: .
cdr3_nt: TGCAGCGCTGGGGGGGGAGAGCAGTACTTC
cdr3_aa: CSAGGGEQYF

d_call: .
v_call: TRBV7-3
j_call: TRBJ2-1
clone_size: .
cdr3_nt: TGTGCCAGCAGCTTAGTGGTAGGAGGGCCCTACAATGAGCAGTTCTTC
cdr3_aa: CASSLVVGGPYNEQFF

d_call: .
v_call: TRBV7-9
j_call: TRBJ1-1
clone_size: .
cdr3_nt: TGTGCCAGCAGCGCTGTGCCGGGGCTGAACACTGAAGCTTTCTTT
cdr3_aa: CASSAVPGLNTEAFF

d_call: TRBD2
v_call: TRBV12-3/TRBV12-4
j_call: TRBJ2-1
clone_size: .
cdr3_nt: TGTGCCAGCAGTTTAGAGCGGGGGGCCTACAATGAGCAGTTCTTC
cdr3_aa: CASSLERGAYNEQFF

d_call: .
v_call: TRBV12-3/TRBV12-4
j_call: TRBJ1-1
clone_size: .
cdr3_nt: TGTGCCAGCACCCCGGGGTTTAACACTGAAGCTTTCTTT
cdr3_aa: CASTPGFNTEAFF

d_call: .
v_call: TRBV7-2
j_call: TRBJ2-7
clone_size: .
cdr3_nt: TGTGCCAGCAGCGCCTTCTCCTACGAGCAGTACTTC
cdr3_aa: CASSAFSYEQYF

d_call: TRBD1
v_call: TRBV15
j_call: TRBJ2-7
clone_size: .
cdr3_nt: TGTGCCACCAGCAGGGCCCCGGGACAGACCTCCTACGAGCAGTACTTC
cdr3_aa: CATSRAPGQTSYEQYF

d_call: .
v_call: TRBV5-1
j_call: TRBJ2-7
clone_size: .
cdr3_nt: TGCGCCAGCAGCCGGGGTGGACAGATCTACGAGCAGTACTTC
cdr3_aa: CASSRGGQIYEQYF

d_call: .
v_call: TRBV14
j_call: TRBJ2-7
clone_size: .
cdr3_nt: TGTGCCAGCAGCCAAGGTCGTGCGCAGCAGATCTACGAGCAGTACTTC
cdr3_aa: CASSQGRAQQIYEQYF

d_call: TRBD2
v_call: TRBV20-1
j_call: TRBJ2-7
clone_size: .
cdr3_nt: TGCAGTGCCCCGACTAGCGGGAGCTACAAGCAGTACTTC
cdr3_aa: CSAPTSGSYKQYF

d_call: .
v_call: TRBV7-9
j_call: TRBJ2-7
clone_size: .
cdr3_nt: TGTGCCAGCAGCTTAGCCCCGCAGGGTTTTTTGCCTGAGGGGCCCGACTTC
cdr3_aa: CASSLAPQGFLPEGPDF

d_call: TRBD1
v_call: TRBV27
j_call: TRBJ1-2
clone_size: .
cdr3_nt: TGTGCCAGTACAGGGGGCAAAGGCTACACCTTC
cdr3_aa: CASTGGKGYTF

d_call: TRBD2
v_call: TRBV5-4
j_call: TRBJ2-7
clone_size: .
cdr3_nt: TGTGCCAGCAGCCAGGGGCGGCGGGGGGCCTCCTACGAGCAGTACTTC
cdr3_aa: CASSQGRRGASYEQYF

d_call: .
v_call: TRBV25-1
j_call: TRBJ1-2
clone_size: .
cdr3_nt: TGTGCCAGCAAATCGGGATATGGCTACACCTTC
cdr3_aa: CASKSGYGYTF

d_call: .
v_call: TRBV25-1
j_call: TRBJ1-2
clone_size: .
cdr3_nt: TGTGCCAGCAGTGGAGTTACGGGGGGCTACACCTTC
cdr3_aa: CASSGVTGGYTF

d_call: .
v_call: TRBV20-1
j_call: TRBJ2-7
clone_size: .
cdr3_nt: TGCAGTGCTAGAGTAAGGAGGGACCCAACCTACGAGCAGTACTTC
cdr3_aa: CSARVRRDPTYEQYF

d_call: .
v_call: TRBV5-6
j_call: TRBJ1-2
clone_size: .
cdr3_nt: TGTGCCAGCAGCTTCGGGGCCCCGACAGGCTACACCTTC
cdr3_aa: CASSFGAPTGYTF

d_call: .
v_call: TRBV3-1
j_call: TRBJ2-7
clone_size: .
cdr3_nt: TGTGCCAGCAGCCCAACCACCCGCTACGAGCAGTACTTC
cdr3_aa: CASSPTTRYEQYF

d_call: .
v_call: TRBV13
j_call: TRBJ2-5
clone_size: .
cdr3_nt: TGTGCCAGCAGCCCCCTTGCGACCCAAGAGACCCAGTACTTC
cdr3_aa: CASSPLATQETQYF

d_call: .
v_call: TRBV4-1
j_call: TRBJ2-5
clone_size: .
cdr3_nt: TGCGCCAGCAGCCCCGGGACACTAATCGGGGAGACCCAGTACTTC
cdr3_aa: CASSPGTLIGETQYF

d_call: .
v_call: TRBV15
j_call: TRBJ1-1
clone_size: .
cdr3_nt: TGTGCCACCAGTGAGACCCAGGGCCGCGGCACTGAAGCTTTCTTT
cdr3_aa: CATSETQGRGTEAFF